These T cell receptor beta chains were read from a single sample in a study of CD8+ T cells in alopecia areata. Assay: immunoSEQ multiplex PCR; the TCRdb copy retains only in-frame clones and omits some. The data contain about 64,000 clones, about 40% of them singletons. The material sequenced was NKG2D-low CD8+ T cells sorted from blood. These TCRs come from a human donor with alopecia areata. The CDR3 runs from the conserved cysteine through the conserved F or W. Each record gives: V gene, D gene, J gene, clone size, CDR3 DNA, CDR3 protein. D genes are given only for firm matches. A row's size may be missing; if present it is once, few, many or a size class.

TRBV5-1,-,TRBJ2-7,-,TGCGCCAGCAAAGGGGAATACTACGAGCAGTACTTC,CASKGEYYEQYF
TRBV5-1,-,TRBJ2-1,-,TGCGCCAGCAGCTTGTTCGAGGGAGGATACAATGAGCAGTTCTTC,CASSLFEGGYNEQFF
TRBV7-2,TRBD2,TRBJ2-3,-,TGTGCCAGCAGCTTAGTTGGGACTAGCGGGAGGGCGATAGATACGCAGTATTTT,CASSLVGTSGRAIDTQYF
TRBV27,-,TRBJ2-1,-,TGTGCCAGCAGCACCTACAATGAGCAGTTCTTC,CASSTYNEQFF
TRBV7-9,-,TRBJ1-1,-,TGTGCCAGCAGCCCGAGGGAGGGCTTACGGCCCGGAACTGAAGCTTTCTTT,CASSPREGLRPGTEAFF
TRBV5-1,-,TRBJ1-3,-,TGCGCCAGCAGCCCGACGGCCTCTGGAAACACCATATATTTT,CASSPTASGNTIYF
TRBV7-8,TRBD1,TRBJ1-1,-,TGTGCCAGCAGCCTCAGGGGGCACACTGAAGCTTTCTTT,CASSLRGHTEAFF
TRBV7-8,TRBD2,TRBJ2-5,-,TGTGCCAGCAGCTCCCGGGGGGGGTTGGAGACCCAGTACTTC,CASSSRGGLETQYF
TRBV5-1,TRBD2,TRBJ2-5,-,TGCGCCAGCAGCTTCTTTCCTAGCGGTAGCCAAGAGACCCAGTACTTC,CASSFFPSGSQETQYF
TRBV7-9,-,TRBJ1-1,few,TGTGCCAGCAGCGGGGAGAGGGGGAACACTGAAGCTTTCTTT,CASSGERGNTEAFF
TRBV29-1,-,TRBJ1-5,few,TGCAGCGTTGAACTTGCTGGGGGCAATCAGCCCCAGCATTTT,CSVELAGGNQPQHF
TRBV7-9,-,TRBJ1-2,few,TGTGCCAGCAGCTCTAACTATGGCTACACCTTC,CASSSNYGYTF
TRBV14,TRBD2,TRBJ2-7,many,TGTGCCAGCAGCCAACTTCTAGCGGGAGTACACGAGCAGTACTTC,CASSQLLAGVHEQYF
TRBV6-1,TRBD1,TRBJ1-6,few,TGTGCCAGCAGTGTCGACAGGGACTATTCACCCCTCCACTTT,CASSVDRDYSPLHF
TRBV29-1,TRBD1,TRBJ1-1,few,TGCAGCGTCGAGACAGGGACCACTGAAGCTTTCTTT,CSVETGTTEAFF
TRBV7-9,-,TRBJ2-7,few,TGTGCCAGCAGCTTGCCAGGGTTGACCTACGAGCAGTACTTC,CASSLPGLTYEQYF
TRBV9,-,TRBJ2-7,few,TGTGCCAGCAGCGTTTCCGGGGCCCTCGGGGACGAGCAGTACTTC,CASSVSGALGDEQYF
TRBV28,-,TRBJ2-1,-,TGTGCCAGCAGTTTGGCGGCAGGTTACAATGAGCAGTTCTTC,CASSLAAGYNEQFF
TRBV2,TRBD1,TRBJ2-2,few,TGTGCCAGCAGTGACACCGGGACAGAGAACACCGGGGAGCTGTTTTTT,CASSDTGTENTGELFF
TRBV13,-,TRBJ2-5,once,TGTGCCAGCAGCTTATGGGGGGAGAGAGTGACCCAGTACTTC,CASSLWGERVTQYF
TRBV14,-,TRBJ1-1,few,TGTGCCAGCAGCCAAGTCGGCGGCGGCCCTGAAGCTTTCTTT,CASSQVGGGPEAFF
TRBV19,TRBD2,TRBJ2-1,few,TGTGCCAGTAGTATAGGCAGCGGGAGCTCCTACAATGAGCAGTTCTTC,CASSIGSGSSYNEQFF
TRBV29-1,-,TRBJ2-6,-,TGCAGCGTTGGTGACAGGCTTCACTCTGGGGCCAACGTCCTGACTTTC,CSVGDRLHSGANVLTF
TRBV5-6,TRBD2,TRBJ2-5,few,TGTGCCAGCAGCTTCTACGCTAGCGGGGCCCCCGGGACCCAGTACTTC,CASSFYASGAPGTQYF
TRBV30,-,TRBJ2-3,-,TGTGCCTGGGAGGGCGGGAACACAGATACGCAGTATTTT,CAWEGGNTDTQYF
TRBV4-3,TRBD2,TRBJ2-3,-,TGCGCCAGCAGCCAAGATTTGGGGCTAGCGGGGGTCACTGCGATCACAGATACGCAGTATTTT,CASSQDLGLAGVTAITDTQYF
TRBV2,-,TRBJ1-5,-,TGTGCCAGCAGCGCAACAGGGTATGGGGATCAGCCCCAGCATTTT,CASSATGYGDQPQHF
TRBV9,-,TRBJ1-1,-,TGTGCCAGCAGCCCCCAGAGATGGAATGCTGAAGCTTTCTTT,CASSPQRWNAEAFF
TRBV29-1,-,TRBJ1-1,few,TGCAGCGTTCTTCCCCCGGGTGGGACCTCTTTCCCTGAAGCTTTCTTT,CSVLPPGGTSFPEAFF
TRBV19,-,TRBJ1-5,few,TGTGCCAGTACCCACGTATTGGGCAACAATCAGCCCCAGCATTTT,CASTHVLGNNQPQHF
TRBV5-1,-,TRBJ2-7,-,TGCGCCAGCAGCTGGAGCAGGACCTACGAGCAGTACTTC,CASSWSRTYEQYF
TRBV10-3,TRBD2,TRBJ2-3,-,TGTGCCACCCTCTCCAGCGGGGAGACAGATACGCAGTATTTT,CATLSSGETDTQYF
TRBV7-8,-,TRBJ2-7,-,TGTGCCAGCAGCTTTTACCCCCAGAACGAGCAGTACTTC,CASSFYPQNEQYF
TRBV29-1,TRBD1,TRBJ1-1,-,TGCAGTATTAACAGGGGGAACACTGAAGCTTTCTTT,CSINRGNTEAFF
TRBV7-9,-,TRBJ2-5,few,TGTGCCAGCAGCTTACAAACAGGCCAAGAGACCCAGTACTTC,CASSLQTGQETQYF
TRBV7-3,-,TRBJ1-1,-,TGTGCCAGCAGCGCAGGAGGGTTGAACACTGAAGCTTTCTTT,CASSAGGLNTEAFF
TRBV29-1,-,TRBJ1-1,-,TGCAGCGTTGGTTCCACTGAAGCTTTCTTT,CSVGSTEAFF
TRBV5-1,TRBD2,TRBJ2-2,once,TGCGCCAGCAGCTGGACTAGTAACACCGGGGAGCTGTTTTTT,CASSWTSNTGELFF
TRBV4-3,-,TRBJ1-5,-,TGCGCCAGCAGCCAAGATCCAGATAGCAATCAGCCCCAGCATTTT,CASSQDPDSNQPQHF
TRBV29-1,-,TRBJ1-2,-,TGCAGCGTGCCGGGGCCGGCGGTTGGCTACACCTTC,CSVPGPAVGYTF
TRBV7-9,-,TRBJ2-3,few,TGTGCCAGCAGCCCCCCCACAGATACGCAGTATTTT,CASSPPTDTQYF